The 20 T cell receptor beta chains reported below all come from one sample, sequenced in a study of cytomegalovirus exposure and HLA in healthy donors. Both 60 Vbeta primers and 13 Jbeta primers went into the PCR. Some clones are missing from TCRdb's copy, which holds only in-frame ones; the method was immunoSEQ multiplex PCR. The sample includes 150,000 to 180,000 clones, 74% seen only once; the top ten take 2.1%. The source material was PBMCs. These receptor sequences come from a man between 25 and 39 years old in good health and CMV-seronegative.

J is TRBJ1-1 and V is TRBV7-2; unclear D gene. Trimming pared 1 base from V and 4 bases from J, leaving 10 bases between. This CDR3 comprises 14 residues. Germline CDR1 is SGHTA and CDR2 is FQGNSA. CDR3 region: CASSLEARGTEAFF. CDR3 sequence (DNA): TGTGCCAGCAGCTTAGAGGCCCGGGGCACTGAAGCTTTCTTT.

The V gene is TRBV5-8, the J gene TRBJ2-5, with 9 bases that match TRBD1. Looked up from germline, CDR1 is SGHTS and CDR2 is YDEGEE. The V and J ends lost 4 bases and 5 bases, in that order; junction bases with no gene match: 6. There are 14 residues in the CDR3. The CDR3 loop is CASSPGQGWETQYF. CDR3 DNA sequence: TGTGCCAGCAGCCCGGGACAGGGTTGGGAGACCCAGTACTTC.

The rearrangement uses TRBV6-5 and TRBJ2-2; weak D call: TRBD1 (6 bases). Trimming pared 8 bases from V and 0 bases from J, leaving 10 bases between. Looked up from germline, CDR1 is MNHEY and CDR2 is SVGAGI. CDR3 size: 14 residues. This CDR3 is CASETGANTGELFF. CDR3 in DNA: TGTGCCAGCGAGACAGGAGCGAACACCGGGGAGCTGTTTTTT.

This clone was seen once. CDR3 nucleotide sequence: TGCGCCAGCAGCCAAGGGCCGGGGGGCGATCAGCCCCAGCATTTT. It is translated as CASSQGPGGDQPQHF. The rearrangement uses TRBV4-1 and TRBJ1-5; tentative D call: TRBD1 (6 bases). The germline CDR1 and CDR2 sequences are MGHRA and YSYEKL. The CDR3 has 15 residues. The V end was cut by 1 base, the J end by 5 bases, with 12 bases between.

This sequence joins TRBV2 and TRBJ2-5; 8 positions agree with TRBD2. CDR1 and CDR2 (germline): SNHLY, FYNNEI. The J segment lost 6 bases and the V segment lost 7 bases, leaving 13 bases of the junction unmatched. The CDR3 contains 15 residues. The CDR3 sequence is CASIPSTSVGKTQYF. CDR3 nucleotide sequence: TGTGCCAGCATTCCTTCGACTAGCGTCGGGAAGACCCAGTACTTC.

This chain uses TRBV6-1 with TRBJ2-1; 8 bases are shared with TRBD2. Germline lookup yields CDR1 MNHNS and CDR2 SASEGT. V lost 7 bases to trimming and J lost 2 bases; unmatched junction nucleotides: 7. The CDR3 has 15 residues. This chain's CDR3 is CASIARGGPYNEQFF. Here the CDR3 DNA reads TGTGCCAGCATCGCCCGGGGGGGCCCCTACAATGAGCAGTTCTTC.

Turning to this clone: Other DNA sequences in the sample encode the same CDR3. This chain's CDR3 is CASSLGQGSYNEQFF. CDR3 nucleotides: TGCGCCAGCAGCTTGGGACAGGGCTCCTACAATGAGCAGTTCTTC. This sequence joins TRBV5-1 and TRBJ2-1, with 7 bases aligning to TRBD1. CDR1 SGHRS and CDR2 YFSETQ come from the germline V gene. The CDR3 has 15 amino acids. V lost 0 bases, J lost 0 bases, and 0 bases stayed unmatched. The full variable domain, in which reference TRBV5-1 and TRBJ2-1 provide the parts outside the CDR3, is KAGVTQTPRYLIKTRGQQVTLSCSPISGHRSVSWYQQTPGQGLQFLFEYFSETQRNKGNFPGRFSGRQFSNSRSEMNVSTLELGDSALYLCASSLGQGSYNEQFFGPGTRLTVL.

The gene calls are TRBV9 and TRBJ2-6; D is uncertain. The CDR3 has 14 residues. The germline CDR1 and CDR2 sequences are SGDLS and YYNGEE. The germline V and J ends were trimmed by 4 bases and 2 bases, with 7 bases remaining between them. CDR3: CASSSPAGANVLTF. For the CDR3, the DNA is TGTGCCAGCAGCTCCCCAGCTGGGGCCAACGTCCTGACTTTC.

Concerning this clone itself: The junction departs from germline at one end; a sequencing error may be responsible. CDR3 sequence: CASSPPGYRNQPQNF. The CDR3 coding sequence is TGTGCCAGCAGTCCCCCAGGGTATCGCAATCAGCCCCAGAATTTT. The chain uses TRBV28 and TRBJ1-5; possible D gene TRBD1, 5 bases. In germline, CDR1 is MDHEN, CDR2 SYDVKM. This CDR3 is 15 amino acids long.

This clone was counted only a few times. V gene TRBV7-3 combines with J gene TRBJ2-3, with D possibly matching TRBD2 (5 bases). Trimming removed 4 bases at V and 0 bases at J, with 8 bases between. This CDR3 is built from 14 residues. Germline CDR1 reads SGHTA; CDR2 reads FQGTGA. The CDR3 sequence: CASSSEGSTDTQYF. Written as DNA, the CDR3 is TGTGCCAGCAGCTCCGAGGGTAGCACAGATACGCAGTATTTT.

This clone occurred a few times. CDR3 sequence (DNA): TGTGCCAGCAGCACGCGACAGGACCTTAAAAACATTCAGTACTTC. Translating gives CASSTRQDLKNIQYF. V usage is TRBV25-1 and J usage is TRBJ2-4; TRBD1 might be the D (6 bases). The CDR3 sequence is 15 residues long. CDR1 is MGHDK and CDR2 is SYGVNS in the germline V gene. Trimming took 6 bases from V and 4 from J, leaving 16 bases between them.

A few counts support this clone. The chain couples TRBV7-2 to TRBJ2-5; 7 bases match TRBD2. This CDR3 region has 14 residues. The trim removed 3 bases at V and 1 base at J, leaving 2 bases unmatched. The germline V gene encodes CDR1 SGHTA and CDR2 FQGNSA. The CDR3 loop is CASSFGGGQETQYF. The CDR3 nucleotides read TGTGCCAGCAGCTTCGGCGGGGGCCAAGAGACCCAGTACTTC.

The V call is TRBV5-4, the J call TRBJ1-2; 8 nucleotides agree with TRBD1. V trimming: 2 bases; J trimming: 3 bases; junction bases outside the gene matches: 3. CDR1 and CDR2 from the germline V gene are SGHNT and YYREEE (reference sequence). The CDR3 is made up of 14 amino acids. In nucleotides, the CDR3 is TGTGCCAGCAGCTTCTTACAGGGGGACTATGGCTACACCTTC. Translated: CASSFLQGDYGYTF.

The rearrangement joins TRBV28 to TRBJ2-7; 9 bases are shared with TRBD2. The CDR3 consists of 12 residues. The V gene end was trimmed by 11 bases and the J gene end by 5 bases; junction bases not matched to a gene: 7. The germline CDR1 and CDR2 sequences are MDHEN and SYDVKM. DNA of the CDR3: TGTGCCGTCCTAGCGGGGTTGAACGAGCAGTACTTC. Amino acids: CAVLAGLNEQYF. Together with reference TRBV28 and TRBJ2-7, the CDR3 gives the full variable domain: DVKVTQSSRYLVKRTGEKVFLECVQDMDHENMFWYRQDPGLGLRLIYFSYDVKMKEKGDIPEGYSVSREKKERFSLILESASTNQTSMYLCAVLAGLNEQYFGPGTRLTVT.

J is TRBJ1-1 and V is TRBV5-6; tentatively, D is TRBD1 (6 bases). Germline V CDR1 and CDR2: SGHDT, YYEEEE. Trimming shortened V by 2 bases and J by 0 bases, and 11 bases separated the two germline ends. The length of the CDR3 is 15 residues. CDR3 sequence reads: CASSLGGSVNTEAFF. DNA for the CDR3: TGTGCCAGCAGCTTAGGGGGATCTGTGAACACTGAAGCTTTCTTT. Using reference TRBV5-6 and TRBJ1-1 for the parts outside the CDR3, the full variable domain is DAGVTQSPTHLIKTRGQQVTLRCSPKSGHDTVSWYQQALGQGPQFIFQYYEEEERQRGNFPDRFSGHQFPNYSSELNVNALLLGDSALYLCASSLGGSVNTEAFFGQGTRLTVV.

CDR3 nucleotide sequence: TGTGCCAGCAGCCCCGGTTGGGGGGATGAGCAGTTCTTC. Translation: CASSPGWGDEQFF. The chain carries TRBV7-2 and TRBJ2-1; D perhaps matches TRBD2 (6 bases). From germline, CDR1 is SGHTA and CDR2 FQGNSA. V lost 5 bases to trimming and J lost 8 bases, with 13 bases between them. This CDR3 contains 13 residues. Supplemented by reference TRBV7-2 and TRBJ2-1, the full variable domain reads GAGVSQSPSNKVTEKGKDVELRCDPISGHTALYWYRQSLGQGLEFLIYFQGNSAPDKSGLPSDRFSAERTGGSVSTLTIQRTQQEDSAVYLCASSPGWGDEQFFGPGTRLTVL.

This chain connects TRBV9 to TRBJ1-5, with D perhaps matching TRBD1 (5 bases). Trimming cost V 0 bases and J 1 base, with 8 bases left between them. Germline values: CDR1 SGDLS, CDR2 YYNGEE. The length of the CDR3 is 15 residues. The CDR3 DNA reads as TGTGCCAGCAGCGTAGATTCAGGGAGCAATCAGCCCCAGCATTTT. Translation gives CASSVDSGSNQPQHF.

The CDR3 protein is CASRPHRNTEAFF. In DNA form, the CDR3 reads TGTGCCAGCAGGCCACATCGGAACACTGAAGCTTTCTTT. The chain joins TRBV28 to TRBJ1-1; D remains unclear. The germline V gene has CDR1 MDHEN and CDR2 SYDVKM. Trimming shortened V by 6 bases and J by 1 base, and 9 bases separated the two germline ends. The CDR3 consists of 13 residues.

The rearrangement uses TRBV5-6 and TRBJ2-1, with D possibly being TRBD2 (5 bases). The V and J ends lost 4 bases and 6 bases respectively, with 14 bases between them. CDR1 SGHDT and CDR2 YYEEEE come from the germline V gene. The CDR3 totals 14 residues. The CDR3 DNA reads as TGTGCCAGCAGCGGAGTGGGCGGGTCCAATGAGCAGTTCTTC. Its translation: CASSGVGGSNEQFF.

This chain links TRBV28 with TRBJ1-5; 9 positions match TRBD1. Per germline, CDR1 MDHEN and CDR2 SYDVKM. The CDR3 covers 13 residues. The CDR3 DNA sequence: TGTGCTACAGGGGGCGCGGGCAATCAGCCCCAGCATTTT. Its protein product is CATGGAGNQPQHF.